The subject of this entry is one TCR beta chain. The CDR3 covers 17 residues. CDR1 SGHRS and CDR2 YFSETQ come from the germline V gene. V dropped 4 bases and J dropped 3 bases, with 22 bases sitting between them. These data are taken from a study of T cell responses to AZD1222 COVID-19 vaccine. Clones were read by immunoSEQ multiplex PCR, and TCRdb kept only the in-frame ones, dropping some. The sample records 120,000 to 150,000 clones, over 90% being singletons. The specimen was peripheral blood, collected on day 0 of MenACWY control vaccination. The chain couples TRBV5-1 to TRBJ1-2; D is ambiguous. The receptor was derived from an adult in good health. The CDR3 nucleotides are TGCGCCAGCAGCGCCGCCCTAAGGGAGACCGGGGACTATGGCTACACCTTC. It yields the protein CASSAALRETGDYGYTF.